A single sample gave rise to the 11 T cell receptor beta chains below, sequenced in a study of cytomegalovirus exposure and HLA in healthy donors. PCR was performed using 60 Vbeta and 13 Jbeta primers. Produced via immunoSEQ multiplex PCR; TCRdb's table is partial and in-frame only. Among 150,000 to 200,000 clones listed, around 81% were seen once. Sequenced: PBMCs. These receptor sequences come from a woman between 18 and 30 years old in good health and CMV-seropositive.

The chain employs TRBV5-1 and TRBJ2-5, with D perhaps matching TRBD1 (6 bases). From germline, CDR1 is SGHRS and CDR2 YFSETQ. The CDR3 runs 16 residues. Trimming took off 1 base at V and 5 bases at J, with 18 bases between the two ends. CDR3 protein: CASSLSLAGDVETQYF. The CDR3 bases are TGCGCCAGCAGCTTGAGTTTGGCAGGGGATGTCGAGACCCAGTACTTC.

The chain joins TRBV29-1 to TRBJ1-1, with 7 bases aligning to TRBD1. Germline CDR1 reads SQVTM; CDR2 reads ANQGSEA. J gave up 1 base and V 7 bases, and 6 bases lay outside the gene matches. The CDR3 runs to 13 residues. Here the CDR3 reads CSGLGQSNTEAFF. CDR3 bases: TGCAGCGGCCTGGGACAGTCGAACACTGAAGCTTTCTTT.

The gene calls are TRBV19 and TRBJ2-4; 8 bases are shared with TRBD2. Germline lookup yields CDR1 LNHDA and CDR2 SQIVND (reference sequence). The CDR3 consists of 14 residues. Trimming at V came to 3 bases and at J to 7 bases, leaving 5 bases not matched to a gene. The CDR3 DNA follows: TGTGCCAGTAGTATCTCCGGGGGGGCTAACATTCAGTACTTC. Translated, it gives CASSISGGANIQYF.

This rearrangement joins TRBV28 to TRBJ2-7; TRBD2 aligns across 9 bases. This CDR3 has 15 residues. Germline V CDR1 and CDR2: MDHEN, SYDVKM. Unmatched junction bases numbered 5, after V lost 1 base and J lost 4 bases. The CDR3 DNA reads TGTGCCAGCAGTTTATTGGCGGGGGGGAGGTACGAGCAGTACTTC. Amino acid sequence: CASSLLAGGRYEQYF.

The rearrangement uses TRBV5-4 and TRBJ2-3, with 11 bases that match TRBD2. Germline lookup yields CDR1 SGHNT and CDR2 YYREEE (reference sequence). This CDR3 comprises 18 residues. Germline trimming cut 0 bases from V and 2 bases from J; bases unmatched to any gene: 8. This CDR3 is CASSLGLVAGGSTDTQYF. The DNA of the CDR3 is TGTGCCAGCAGCTTGGGTTTAGTAGCGGGGGGGTCCACAGATACGCAGTATTTT.

J is TRBJ2-2 and V is TRBV19; D uncertain. This CDR3 contains 12 residues. The V gene's germline CDR1 is LNHDA and CDR2 SQIVND (reference sequence). The V and J ends lost 4 bases and 6 bases respectively, with 6 bases between them. The CDR3 loop is CASSTVSGELFF. DNA of the CDR3: TGTGCCAGTAGTACTGTATCCGGGGAGCTGTTTTTT.

This clone was observed once. The chain combines TRBV5-1 with TRBJ2-7; D perhaps matches TRBD1 (6 bases). The germline gives CDR1 SGHRS, CDR2 YFSETQ. V was clipped by 4 bases and J by 3 bases, with 14 bases between them. This CDR3 is 14 amino acids long. CDR3 sequence: CASSPTGDYYEQYF. The CDR3 DNA follows: TGCGCCAGCAGCCCGACAGGAGACTACTACGAGCAGTACTTC.

This clone was detected only a few times. The chain couples TRBV4-2 to TRBJ2-1; no reliable D call. The germline V and J ends were trimmed by 1 base and 0 bases, with 13 bases remaining between them. The germline V gene has CDR1 LGHNA and CDR2 YNFKEQ. This CDR3 spans 17 amino acids. CDR3 bases: TGTGCCAGCAGCCAAGTCCCCATCAGTGACTCCTACAATGAGCAGTTCTTC. Amino acid sequence: CASSQVPISDSYNEQFF.

The chain is built from TRBV27 and TRBJ1-6; maybe TRBD1 (5 bases). From germline, CDR1 is MNHEY and CDR2 SMNVEV (reference sequence). The length of the CDR3 is 14 residues. The V gene lost 3 bases and the J gene lost 13 bases, with 16 bases spanning the gap. CDR3 loop: CASSFGHPAGPLHF. The CDR3 nucleotides are TGTGCCAGCAGTTTCGGACATCCGGCTGGGCCCCTCCACTTT.

The genes are TRBV28 and TRBJ1-2, with TRBD1 as a possible D gene (6 bases). V was pared by 4 bases and J by 2 bases, with 14 bases between. The CDR3 sequence is 15 residues long. Germline CDR1 is MDHEN and CDR2 is SYDVKM. This chain's CDR3 is CASSSISTGNYGYTF. DNA for the CDR3: TGTGCCAGCAGTTCCATATCCACAGGGAACTATGGCTACACCTTC.

The chain uses TRBV6-4 and TRBJ2-6; D is undetermined. Germline CDR1 reads MRHNA; CDR2 reads SNTAGT. This CDR3 region has 15 residues. Between the trimmed V and J ends, which lost 6 bases and 0 bases, there was a span of 9 bases. The CDR3 DNA sequence: TGTGCCAGCAGACCAGAGGACTCTGGGGCCAACGTCCTGACTTTC. Its translation is CASRPEDSGANVLTF.